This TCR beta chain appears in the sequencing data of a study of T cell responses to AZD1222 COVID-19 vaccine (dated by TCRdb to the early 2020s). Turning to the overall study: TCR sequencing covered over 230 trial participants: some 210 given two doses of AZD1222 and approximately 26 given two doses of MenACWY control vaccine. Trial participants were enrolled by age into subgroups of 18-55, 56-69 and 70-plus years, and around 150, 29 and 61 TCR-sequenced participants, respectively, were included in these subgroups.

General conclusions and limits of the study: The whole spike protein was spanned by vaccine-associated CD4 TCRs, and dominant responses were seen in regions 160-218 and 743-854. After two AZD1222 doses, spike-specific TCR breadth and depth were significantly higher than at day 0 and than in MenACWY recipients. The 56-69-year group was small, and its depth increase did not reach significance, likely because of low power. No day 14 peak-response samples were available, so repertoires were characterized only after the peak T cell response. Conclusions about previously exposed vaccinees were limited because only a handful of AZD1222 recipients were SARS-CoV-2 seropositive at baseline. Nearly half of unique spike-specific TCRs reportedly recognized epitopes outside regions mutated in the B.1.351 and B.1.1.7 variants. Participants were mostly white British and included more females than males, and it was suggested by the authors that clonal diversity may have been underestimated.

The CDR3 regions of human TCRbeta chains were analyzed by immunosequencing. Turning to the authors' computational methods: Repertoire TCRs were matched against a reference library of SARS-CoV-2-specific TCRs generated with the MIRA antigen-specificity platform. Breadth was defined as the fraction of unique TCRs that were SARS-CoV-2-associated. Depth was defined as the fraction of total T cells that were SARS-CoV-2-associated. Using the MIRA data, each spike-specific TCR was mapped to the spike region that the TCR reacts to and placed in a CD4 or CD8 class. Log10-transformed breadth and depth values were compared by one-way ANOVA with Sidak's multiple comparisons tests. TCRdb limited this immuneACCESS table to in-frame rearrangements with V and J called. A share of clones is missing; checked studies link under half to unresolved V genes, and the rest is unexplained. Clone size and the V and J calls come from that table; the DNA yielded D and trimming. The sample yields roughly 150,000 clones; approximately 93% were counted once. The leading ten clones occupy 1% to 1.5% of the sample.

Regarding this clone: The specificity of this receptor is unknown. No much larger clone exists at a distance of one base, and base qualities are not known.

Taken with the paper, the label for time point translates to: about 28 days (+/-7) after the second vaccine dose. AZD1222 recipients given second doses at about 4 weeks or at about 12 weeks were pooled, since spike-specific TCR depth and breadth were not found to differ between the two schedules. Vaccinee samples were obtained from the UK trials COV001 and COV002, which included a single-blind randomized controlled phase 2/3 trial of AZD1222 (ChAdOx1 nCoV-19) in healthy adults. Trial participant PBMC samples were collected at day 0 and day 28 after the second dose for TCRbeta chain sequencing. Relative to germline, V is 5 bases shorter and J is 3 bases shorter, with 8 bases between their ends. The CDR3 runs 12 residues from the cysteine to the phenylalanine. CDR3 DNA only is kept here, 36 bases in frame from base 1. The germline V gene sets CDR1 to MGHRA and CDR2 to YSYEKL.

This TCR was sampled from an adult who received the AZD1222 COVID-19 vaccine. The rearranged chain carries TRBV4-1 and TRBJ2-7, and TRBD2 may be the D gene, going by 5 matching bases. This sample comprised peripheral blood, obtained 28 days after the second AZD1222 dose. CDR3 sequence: CASSTGNYEQYF. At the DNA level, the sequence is TGCGCCAGCAGCACGGGGAACTACGAGCAGTACTTC.